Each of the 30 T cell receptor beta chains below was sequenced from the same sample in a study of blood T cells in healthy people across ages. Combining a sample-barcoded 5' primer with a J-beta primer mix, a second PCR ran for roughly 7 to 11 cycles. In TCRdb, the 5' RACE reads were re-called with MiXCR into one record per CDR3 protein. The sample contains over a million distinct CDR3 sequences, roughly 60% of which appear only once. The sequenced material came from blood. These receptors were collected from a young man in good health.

The CDR3 DNA reads as TGTGCCAGCAGTTACCAGGGTTGGCAGTACTTC. Translation gives CASSYQGWQYF. The rearrangement joins TRBV6-2 or TRBV6-3 to TRBJ2-5; a possible D gene is TRBD1 (5 bases). V lost 2 bases and J 11 bases, leaving 9 bases between the germline ends. The CDR3 has 11 residues. Germline V gene data show CDR1 as MNHEY and CDR2 as SVGEGT.

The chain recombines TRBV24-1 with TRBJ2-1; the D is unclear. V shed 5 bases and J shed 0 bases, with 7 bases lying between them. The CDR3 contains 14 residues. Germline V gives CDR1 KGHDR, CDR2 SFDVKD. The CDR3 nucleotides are TGTGCCACCAGTGCAGGTGTCTCCTACAATGAGCAGTTCTTC. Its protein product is CATSAGVSYNEQFF.

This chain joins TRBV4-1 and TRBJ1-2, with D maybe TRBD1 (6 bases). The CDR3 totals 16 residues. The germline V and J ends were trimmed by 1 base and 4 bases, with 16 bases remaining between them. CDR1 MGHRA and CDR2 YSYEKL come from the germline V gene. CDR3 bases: TGCGCCAGCAGCCAAGGGACAGCCAGAGCTTCCTATGGCTACACCTTC. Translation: CASSQGTARASYGYTF.

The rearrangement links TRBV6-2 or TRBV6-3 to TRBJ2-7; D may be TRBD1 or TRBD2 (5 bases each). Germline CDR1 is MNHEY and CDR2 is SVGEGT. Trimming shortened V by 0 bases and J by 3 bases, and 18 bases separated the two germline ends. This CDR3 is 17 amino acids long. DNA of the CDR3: TGTGCCAGCAGTTACTCGAATGAGCTCTGGGGGAACTACGAGCAGTACTTC. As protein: CASSYSNELWGNYEQYF.

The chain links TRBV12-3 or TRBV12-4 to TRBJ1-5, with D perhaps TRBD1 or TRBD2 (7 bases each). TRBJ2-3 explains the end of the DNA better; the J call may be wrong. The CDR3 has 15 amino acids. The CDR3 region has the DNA TGTGCCAGCAGTTTGGCAGGGGGGGAGAATCAGCCCCAGTATTTT. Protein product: CASSLAGGENQPQYF.

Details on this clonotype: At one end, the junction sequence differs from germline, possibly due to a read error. The CDR3 spells CASSSEDRGDTRYF. Here the CDR3 DNA reads TGCGCCAGCAGCTCGGAGGACAGGGGAGATACGCGGTATTTT. This chain connects TRBV5-1 to TRBJ2-3; 9 nucleotides agree with TRBD1. The CDR3 consists of 14 residues. Germline assignment: CDR1 SGHRS and CDR2 YFSETQ.

The CDR3 here is CASSFNSPAYEQYF. The CDR3 region has the DNA TGTGCCAGCAGTTTCAACTCACCAGCGTACGAGCAGTACTTC. The genes are TRBV27 and TRBJ2-7; D not certain. V was pared by 3 bases and J by 4 bases, with 13 bases between. There are 14 residues in the CDR3. Germline CDR1 MNHEY, CDR2 SMNVEV (reference sequence).

The CDR3: CASSLETGDETQYF. CDR3 coding DNA: TGTGCCAGCAGTCTAGAGACAGGGGATGAGACCCAGTACTTC. The V call is TRBV27, the J call TRBJ2-5; 8 nucleotides match TRBD1. V lost 5 bases and J lost 5; bases outside the gene matches: 7. The CDR3 is 14 amino acids. Germline lookup yields CDR1 MNHEY and CDR2 SMNVEV (reference sequence).

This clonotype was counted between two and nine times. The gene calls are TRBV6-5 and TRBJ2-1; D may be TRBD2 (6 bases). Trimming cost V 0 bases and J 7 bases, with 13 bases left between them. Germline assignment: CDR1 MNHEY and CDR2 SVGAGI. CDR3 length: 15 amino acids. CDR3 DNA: TGTGCCAGCAGTTACTCCCTCCTAGCGTTGAATGAGCAGTTCTTC. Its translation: CASSYSLLALNEQFF.

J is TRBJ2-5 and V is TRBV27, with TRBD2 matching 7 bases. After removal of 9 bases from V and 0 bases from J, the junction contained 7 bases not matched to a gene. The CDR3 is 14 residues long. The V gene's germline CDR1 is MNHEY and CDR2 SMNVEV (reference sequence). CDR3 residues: CASSGPPYQETQYF. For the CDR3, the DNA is TGTGCCAGTAGCGGGCCGCCGTACCAAGAGACCCAGTACTTC.

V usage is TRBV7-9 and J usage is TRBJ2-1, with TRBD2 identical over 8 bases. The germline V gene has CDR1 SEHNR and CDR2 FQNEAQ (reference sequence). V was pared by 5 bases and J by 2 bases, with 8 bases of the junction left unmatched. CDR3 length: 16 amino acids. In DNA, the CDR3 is TGTGCCAGCAGCCCCCGGGGGGGGGACACCTACAATGAGCAGTTCTTC. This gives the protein CASSPRGGDTYNEQFF.

The CDR3 bases are TGCAGTGCTAGAGATGGAAACAGATTCAACACCGGGGAGCTGTTTTTT. As protein: CSARDGNRFNTGELFF. The chain has TRBV20-1 and TRBJ2-2; D gene ambiguous. Germline CDR1 is DFQATT and CDR2 is SNEGSKA (reference sequence). CDR3 length: 16 amino acids. V was clipped by 0 bases and J by 2 bases, with 13 bases between them.

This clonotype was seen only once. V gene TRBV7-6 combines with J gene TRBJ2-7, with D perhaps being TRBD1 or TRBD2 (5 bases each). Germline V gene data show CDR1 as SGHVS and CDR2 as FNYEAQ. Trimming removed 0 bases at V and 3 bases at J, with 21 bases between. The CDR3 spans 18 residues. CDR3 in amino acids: CASSLAGVWTNMYYEQYF. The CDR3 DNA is TGTGCCAGCAGCTTAGCGGGGGTCTGGACAAACATGTACTACGAGCAGTACTTC.

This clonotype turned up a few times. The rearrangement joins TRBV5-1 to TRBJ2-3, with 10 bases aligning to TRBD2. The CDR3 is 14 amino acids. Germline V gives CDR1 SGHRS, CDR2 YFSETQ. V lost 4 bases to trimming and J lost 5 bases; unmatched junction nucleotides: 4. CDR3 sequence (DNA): TGCGCCAGCAGCCCTGGACTAGCGGAAGATACGCAGTATTTT. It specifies CASSPGLAEDTQYF.

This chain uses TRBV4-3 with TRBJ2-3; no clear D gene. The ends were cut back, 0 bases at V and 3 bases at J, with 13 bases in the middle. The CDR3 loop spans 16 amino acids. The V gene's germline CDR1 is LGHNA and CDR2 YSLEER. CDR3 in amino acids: CASSQDVGVGTDTQYF. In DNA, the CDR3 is TGCGCCAGCAGCCAAGACGTGGGCGTGGGAACAGATACGCAGTATTTT.

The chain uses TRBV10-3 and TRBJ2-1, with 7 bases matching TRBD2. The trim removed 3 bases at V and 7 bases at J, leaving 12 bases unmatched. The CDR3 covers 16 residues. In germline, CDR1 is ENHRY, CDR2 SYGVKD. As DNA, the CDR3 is TGTGCCATCAGTGATCCCTGGACGGGGGGTAGGAATGAGCAGTTCTTC. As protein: CAISDPWTGGRNEQFF.

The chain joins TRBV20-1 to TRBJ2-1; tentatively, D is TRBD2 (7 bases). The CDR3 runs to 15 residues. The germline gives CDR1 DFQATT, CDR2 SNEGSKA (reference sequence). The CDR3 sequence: CSPVRGGILGNEQFF. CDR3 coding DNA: TGCAGCCCGGTGAGGGGGGGCATCTTGGGCAATGAGCAGTTCTTC.

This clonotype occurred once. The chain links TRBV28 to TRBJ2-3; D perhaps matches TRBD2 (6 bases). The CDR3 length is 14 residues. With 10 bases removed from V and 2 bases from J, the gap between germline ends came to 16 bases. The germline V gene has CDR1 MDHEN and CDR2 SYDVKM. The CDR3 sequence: CATGGPPYTDTQYF. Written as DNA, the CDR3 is TGTGCCACCGGAGGGCCGCCCTACACAGATACGCAGTATTTT.

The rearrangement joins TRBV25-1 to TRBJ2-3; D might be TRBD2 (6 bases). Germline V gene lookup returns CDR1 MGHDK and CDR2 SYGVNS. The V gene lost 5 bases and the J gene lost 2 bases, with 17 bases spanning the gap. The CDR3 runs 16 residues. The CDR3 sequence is CASSLTAGGPTDTQYF. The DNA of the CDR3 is TGTGCCAGCAGTCTGACTGCAGGAGGGCCCACAGATACGCAGTATTTT.

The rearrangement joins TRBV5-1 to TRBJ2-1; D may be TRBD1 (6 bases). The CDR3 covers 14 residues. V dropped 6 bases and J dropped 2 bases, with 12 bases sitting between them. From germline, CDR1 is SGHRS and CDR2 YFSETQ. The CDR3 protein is CASMGAGPYNEQFF. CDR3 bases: TGCGCCAGCATGGGGGCGGGTCCCTACAATGAGCAGTTCTTC.

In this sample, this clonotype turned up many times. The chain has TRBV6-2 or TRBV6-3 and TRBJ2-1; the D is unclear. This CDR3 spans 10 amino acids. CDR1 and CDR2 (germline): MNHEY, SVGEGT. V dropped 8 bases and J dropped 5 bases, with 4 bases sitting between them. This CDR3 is CASGDNEQFF. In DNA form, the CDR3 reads TGTGCCAGCGGGGACAATGAGCAGTTCTTC.

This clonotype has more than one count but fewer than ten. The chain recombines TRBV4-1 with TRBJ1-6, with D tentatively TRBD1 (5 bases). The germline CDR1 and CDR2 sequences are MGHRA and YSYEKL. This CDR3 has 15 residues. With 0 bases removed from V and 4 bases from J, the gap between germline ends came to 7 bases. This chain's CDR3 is CASSQDGQYNSPLHF. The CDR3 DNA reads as TGCGCCAGCAGCCAAGATGGACAATATAATTCACCCCTCCACTTT.

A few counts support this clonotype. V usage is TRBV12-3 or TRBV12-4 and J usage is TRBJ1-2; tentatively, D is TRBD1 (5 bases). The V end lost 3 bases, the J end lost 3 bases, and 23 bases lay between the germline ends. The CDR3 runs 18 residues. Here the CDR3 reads CASSFFRGAGFVDYGYTF. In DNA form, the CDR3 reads TGTGCCAGCAGTTTTTTTCGTGGGGCGGGGTTTGTGGACTATGGCTACACCTTC.

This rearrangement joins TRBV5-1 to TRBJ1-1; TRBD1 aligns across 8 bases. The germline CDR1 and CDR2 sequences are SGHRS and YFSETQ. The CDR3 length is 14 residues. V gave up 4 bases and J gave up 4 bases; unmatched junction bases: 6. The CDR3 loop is CASSGDRSGTEAFF. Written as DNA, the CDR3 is TGCGCCAGCAGCGGGGACAGGTCGGGCACTGAAGCTTTCTTT.

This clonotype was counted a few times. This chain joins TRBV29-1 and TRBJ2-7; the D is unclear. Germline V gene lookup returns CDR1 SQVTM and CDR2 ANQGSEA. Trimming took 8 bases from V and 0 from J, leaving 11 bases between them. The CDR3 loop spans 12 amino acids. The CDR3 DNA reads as TGCAGCATCCGAGAGACCTCCTACGAGCAGTACTTC. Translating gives CSIRETSYEQYF.

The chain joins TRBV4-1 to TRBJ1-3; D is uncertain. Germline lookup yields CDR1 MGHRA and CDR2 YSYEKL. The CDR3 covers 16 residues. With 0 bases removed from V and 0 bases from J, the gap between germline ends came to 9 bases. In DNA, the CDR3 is TGCGCCAGCAGCCAAGAGGCGTTTGACTCTGGAAACACCATATATTTT. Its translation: CASSQEAFDSGNTIYF.

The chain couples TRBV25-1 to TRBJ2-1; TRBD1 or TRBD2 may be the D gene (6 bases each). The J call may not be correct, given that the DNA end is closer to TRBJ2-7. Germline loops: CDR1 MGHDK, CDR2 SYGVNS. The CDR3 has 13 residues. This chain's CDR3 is CASSTNTGTEQYF. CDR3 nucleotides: TGTGCCAGCAGTACTAACACAGGGACTGAGCAGTACTTC.

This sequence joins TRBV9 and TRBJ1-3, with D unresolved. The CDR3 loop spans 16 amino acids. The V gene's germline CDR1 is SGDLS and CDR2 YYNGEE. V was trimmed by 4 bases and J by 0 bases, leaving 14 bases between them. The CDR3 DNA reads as TGTGCCAGCAGCCCGGCCCGAGGATACTCTGGAAACACCATATATTTT. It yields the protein CASSPARGYSGNTIYF.

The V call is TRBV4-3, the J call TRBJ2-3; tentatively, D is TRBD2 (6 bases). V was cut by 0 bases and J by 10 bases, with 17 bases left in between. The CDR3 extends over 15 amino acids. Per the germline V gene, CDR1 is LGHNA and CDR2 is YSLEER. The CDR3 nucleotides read TGCGCCAGCAGCCAAGATACGGCGGGGTTGGTATCGCAGTATTTT. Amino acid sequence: CASSQDTAGLVSQYF.

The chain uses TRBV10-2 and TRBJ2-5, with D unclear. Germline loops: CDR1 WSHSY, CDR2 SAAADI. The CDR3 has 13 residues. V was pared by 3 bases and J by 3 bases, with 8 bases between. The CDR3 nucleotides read TGCGCCAGCAGTGAATGGAGTGAAGAGACCCAGTACTTC. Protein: CASSEWSEETQYF.